These 26 T cell receptor beta chains came from one sample sequenced in a study of metastatic and nonmetastatic thyroid tumors. Nobody among the patients had been given any treatment before thyroid surgery. TCRdb ran MiXCR on the PCR reads. There are fewer than 55,000 clones in the sample; about 16% occur only once, and 22% lies in the top ten. The material sequenced was blood. The receptor set was obtained from a female donor with papillary thyroid cancer or a benign thyroid nodule (not recorded which). Some clones in this sample may be carry-over from other donors' samples.

This clone was detected many times. J is TRBJ2-6 and V is TRBV5-7, with a possible D match to TRBD2 (6 bases). TRBV5-7 is an open reading frame whose function is uncertain. Trimming pared 4 bases from V and 0 bases from J, leaving 20 bases between. This CDR3 region has 19 residues. The CDR3 loop is CASSVLGGNLLSGANVLTF. Here the CDR3 DNA reads TGTGCCAGCAGCGTTCTTGGGGGGAATCTCCTCTCTGGGGCCAACGTCCTGACTTTC.

The chain links TRBV27 to TRBJ2-3; weak D call: TRBD2 (6 bases). The V gene lost 5 bases and the J gene lost 1 base, with 16 bases spanning the gap. This CDR3 region has 16 residues. CDR1 and CDR2 (germline): MNHEY, SMNVEV (reference sequence). The CDR3 nucleotides read TGTGCCAGCAGTACTGGACTAACGGGAGGCACAGATACGCAGTATTTT. Protein sequence: CASSTGLTGGTDTQYF.

Many counts were recorded for this clone. This chain links TRBV11-1 with TRBJ2-1, with TRBD2 matching over 12 bases. The germline V gene has CDR1 SGHAT and CDR2 FQDESV (reference sequence). The junction had 9 bases not matched to a gene; V was cut back by 5 bases and J by 4 bases. CDR3 length: 17 residues. CDR3 DNA sequence: TGTGCCAGCAGCGCCCGACTAGCGGGAGATGGATACAATGAGCAGTTCTTC. Translated, it gives CASSARLAGDGYNEQFF.

This clone is medium-sized in the sample. The rearrangement uses TRBV12-3 or TRBV12-4 and TRBJ2-7; TRBD2 is a possible D gene (5 bases). V dropped 6 bases and J dropped 0 bases, with 12 bases sitting between them. The CDR3 runs 14 residues. The CDR3 DNA reads as TGTGCCAGCAGACCGGACTCGAGCTCCTACGAGCAGTACTTC. This gives the protein CASRPDSSSYEQYF.

This sequence joins TRBV11-2 and TRBJ2-5; weak D call: TRBD1 (6 bases). Germline-derived CDR1 and CDR2 are SGHAT and FQNNGV. Trimming took 0 bases from V and 4 from J, leaving 12 bases between them. CDR3 length equals 15 residues. CDR3 residues: CASSLDQARGETQYF. CDR3 DNA: TGTGCCAGCAGCTTAGATCAGGCCAGGGGAGAGACCCAGTACTTC.

The genes are TRBV6-1 and TRBJ1-5, with D unclear. The CDR3 is made up of 13 amino acids. V lost 4 bases to trimming and J lost 1 base, with 5 bases between them. CDR1 MNHNS and CDR2 SASEGT come from the germline V gene. The CDR3 loop reads CASSGNSNQPQHF. For the CDR3, the DNA is TGTGCCAGCAGTGGTAACAGCAATCAGCCCCAGCATTTT.

This chain joins TRBV28 and TRBJ1-1; D might be TRBD1 (6 bases). Germline V gene lookup returns CDR1 MDHEN and CDR2 SYDVKM. With 9 bases removed from V and 5 bases from J, the gap between germline ends came to 19 bases. CDR3 size: 14 residues. CDR3 coding DNA: TGTGCCAGACCTATTGGGGGGGCTCGGACTGAAGCTTTCTTT. Amino acid sequence: CARPIGGARTEAFF.

CDR3: CASSLGQGMNNEQFF. Written as DNA, the CDR3 is TGTGCCAGCAGCTTGGGACAGGGGATGAACAATGAGCAGTTCTTC. The J gene is TRBJ2-1, the V gene TRBV27, with TRBD1 identical over 10 bases. The junction had 7 bases not matched to a gene; V was cut back by 6 bases and J by 5 bases. The CDR3 is 15 amino acids. CDR1 is MNHEY, CDR2 SMNVEV, per germline (reference sequence).

This clone was counted many times. The rearrangement links TRBV2 to TRBJ2-7; 10 bases match TRBD1. This CDR3 is 16 amino acids long. Germline V gives CDR1 SNHLY, CDR2 FYNNEI. The V segment lost 4 bases and the J segment 1 base; nucleotides outside the gene matches: 7. The CDR3 DNA reads as TGTGCCAGCAGTGCTCGGGACAGGGGCAGTTCCTACGAGCAGTACTTC. It yields the protein CASSARDRGSSYEQYF. Combining the CDR3 with reference TRBV2 and TRBJ2-7 gives the whole variable domain EPEVTQTPSHQVTQMGQEVILRCVPISNHLYFYWYRQILGQKVEFLVSFYNNEISEKSEIFDDQFSVERPDGSNFTLKIRSTKLEDSAMYFCASSARDRGSSYEQYFGPGTRLTVT.

This clone was counted many times. V usage is TRBV5-1 and J usage is TRBJ2-1; the match to TRBD2 covers 10 bases. The CDR3 runs to 17 residues. J lost 3 bases, V lost 4 bases, and 10 bases had no gene match. Germline lookup yields CDR1 SGHRS and CDR2 YFSETQ. This CDR3 is CASSPRASGSHYNEQFF. For the CDR3, the DNA is TGCGCCAGCAGCCCGAGGGCTAGCGGGAGCCACTACAATGAGCAGTTCTTC.

J is TRBJ2-2 and V is TRBV6-1; D might be TRBD1 or TRBD2, each matching 5 bases. The CDR3 spans 15 residues. CDR1 and CDR2 (germline): MNHNS, SASEGT. V lost 3 bases, J lost 4 bases, and 12 bases lay in between. The CDR3 loop is CASSESGQSTGELFF. The CDR3 DNA follows: TGTGCCAGCAGTGAGTCGGGGCAGTCCACCGGGGAGCTGTTTTTT.

This clone was picked up many times. The chain joins TRBV5-1 to TRBJ2-7; 11 positions agree with TRBD1. CDR3 length: 16 amino acids. Germline loops: CDR1 SGHRS, CDR2 YFSETQ. With V trimmed by 4 bases and J by 1 base, 7 bases remained unmatched. The CDR3 bases are TGCGCCAGCAGCAGAATGGGACAGGGGGGATCCTACGAGCAGTACTTC. Its translation: CASSRMGQGGSYEQYF.

This clone was seen only a few times. The chain uses TRBV6-1 and TRBJ1-1, with D possibly being TRBD1 (6 bases). The germline V gene encodes CDR1 MNHNS and CDR2 SASEGT. Trimming stripped 6 bases from V and 0 bases from J, with 14 bases between. The CDR3 runs to 15 residues. The CDR3 here is CASRRPGGMNTEAFF. In DNA form, the CDR3 reads TGTGCCAGCAGGAGACCGGGGGGCATGAACACTGAAGCTTTCTTT.

This clone was seen at least ten times. The chain carries TRBV10-3 and TRBJ2-3; 8 bases are shared with TRBD1. Germline CDR1 ENHRY, CDR2 SYGVKD. This CDR3 has 14 residues. The junction had 7 bases not matched to a gene; V was cut back by 6 bases and J by 5 bases. In DNA, the CDR3 is TGTGCCATCAGGAAGGACAGGGCGGAAGATACGCAGTATTTT. Translating it yields CAIRKDRAEDTQYF.

This clone has at least ten counts. The J gene is TRBJ2-7, the V gene TRBV29-1; D ambiguous. Trimming left V 2 bases short and J 5 bases short, with 10 bases between. This CDR3 is built from 12 residues. Germline CDR1 reads SQVTM; CDR2 reads ANQGSEA. CDR3 DNA sequence: TGCAGCGTTGAATTAGGGTTCCACGAGCAGTACTTC. Amino acids: CSVELGFHEQYF.

As for this clone: A much larger clone is a single base away; this may be a read error. Other DNA sequences in the sample encode the same CDR3. The V call is TRBV5-1, the J call TRBJ2-1; 7 bases are a match to TRBD1. Per the germline V gene, CDR1 is SGHRS and CDR2 is YFSETQ. The CDR3 totals 14 residues. Trimming cost V 2 bases and J 2 bases; bases outside gene matches: 1. In nucleotides, the CDR3 is TGCGCCAGCAGCTTAGGGGGCGCCTACAATGAGCAGTTCTTC. This codes for CASSLGGAYNEQFF.

This clone was detected ten times or more. J is TRBJ2-1 and V is TRBV6-1, with 12 bases aligning to TRBD1. The CDR3 length is 15 residues. V shed 6 bases, J shed 8 bases, and the junction held 8 bases outside the gene matches. Per germline, CDR1 MNHNS and CDR2 SASEGT. As DNA, the CDR3 is TGTGCCAGCAGCACCCGGGACAGGGGGCGGGATGAGCAGTTCTTC. It encodes CASSTRDRGRDEQFF.

This clone was picked up many times. The chain uses TRBV14 and TRBJ1-4, with D uncertain. The CDR3 consists of 15 residues. Germline CDR1 SGHDN, CDR2 FVKESK. With 0 bases removed from V and 5 bases from J, the gap between germline ends came to 10 bases. The chain's CDR3 is CASSQDTSANEKLFF. CDR3 DNA: TGTGCCAGCAGCCAAGACACTTCGGCGAATGAAAAACTGTTTTTT.

This clone was seen ten or more times. This CDR3 reads CASSQDSRRNEAFF. The CDR3 nucleotides are TGTGCCAGCAGCCAAGATAGTCGACGGAACGAAGCTTTCTTT. The rearrangement links TRBV3-1 to TRBJ1-1, with D uncertain. V was pared by 0 bases and J by 8 bases, with 13 bases between. The V gene's germline CDR1 is LGHDT and CDR2 YNNKEL (reference sequence). CDR3 size: 14 residues.

Notes on this clone: One end of the junction does not line up with germline, which may come from a read error. The rearrangement links TRBV6-2 or TRBV6-3 to TRBJ1-1; D is possibly TRBD1 (6 bases). The CDR3 runs to 13 residues. The germline V gene encodes CDR1 MNHEY and CDR2 SVGEGT. In DNA, the CDR3 is TGTGCCAGCAGTTACCAGGGGTCCGCGAAAGCTTTCTTC. It translates to CASSYQGSAKAFF.

This chain joins TRBV24-1 and TRBJ2-3; 11 nucleotides agree with TRBD2. Germline values: CDR1 KGHDR, CDR2 SFDVKD. Trimming cost V 4 bases and J 6 bases; bases outside gene matches: 8. The CDR3 is 16 residues long. CDR3 bases: TGTGCCACCAGTGACCCACTAGCGGGAGAGGGGGATACGCAGTATTTT. This translates into CATSDPLAGEGDTQYF.

The chain employs TRBV3-1 and TRBJ2-2; the D is unclear. The CDR3 has 12 amino acids. Trimming stripped 1 base from V and 9 bases from J, with 6 bases between. Germline V gene lookup returns CDR1 LGHDT and CDR2 YNNKEL (reference sequence). CDR3 DNA: TGTGCCAGCAGCCAAGGTGAAAGGGAGCTGTTTTTT. It specifies CASSQGERELFF.

The chain uses TRBV6-1 and TRBJ2-3; 7 bases fit TRBD2. V gave up 4 bases and J gave up 1 base; unmatched junction bases: 14. Germline V gene sequence: CDR1 MNHNS, CDR2 SASEGT. The CDR3 runs to 18 residues. The CDR3 sequence: CASSVGWGGSGGTDTQYF. CDR3 in DNA: TGTGCCAGCAGTGTGGGGTGGGGGGGGAGCGGGGGCACAGATACGCAGTATTTT.

This clone came up a few times. J is TRBJ2-5 and V is TRBV6-1; a possible D gene is TRBD2 (6 bases). The CDR3 contains 15 residues. Trimming left V 5 bases short and J 8 bases short, with 21 bases between. From germline, CDR1 is MNHNS and CDR2 SASEGT. Here the CDR3 DNA reads TGTGCCAGCAGTTCACACCCGGGACTCAAATATACCCAGTACTTC. It translates to CASSSHPGLKYTQYF.

This clone showed up just a few times. The CDR3 reads CASPPYQPQHF. In DNA form, the CDR3 reads TGTGCCAGCCCACCCTATCAGCCCCAGCATTTT. The chain uses TRBV19 and TRBJ1-5; unclear D gene. V lost 9 bases, J lost 5 bases, and 8 bases lay in between. This CDR3 contains 11 residues. Per the germline V gene, CDR1 is LNHDA and CDR2 is SQIVND (reference sequence).

The chain links TRBV2 to TRBJ1-2; 10 bases line up with TRBD1. The CDR3 spans 15 residues. The germline V gene encodes CDR1 SNHLY and CDR2 FYNNEI. The CDR3 sequence: CATFGPGQGSGGYTF. Here the CDR3 DNA reads TGTGCGACCTTCGGACCGGGACAGGGGTCGGGTGGCTACACCTTC.